Reported below is one TCR beta chain. Trimming cost V 3 bases and J 7 bases; bases outside gene matches: 3. In germline, CDR1 is KGHSH, CDR2 LQKENI. CDR3 length: 14 amino acids. The data were obtained in a study of cytomegalovirus exposure and HLA in healthy donors. Only in-frame clones appear in the TCRdb table, and some are missing; sequencing was by immunoSEQ multiplex PCR. The sample shows over 150,000 clones, about 86% of them seen only once. This chain links TRBV18 with TRBJ2-1; TRBD1 matches 10 bases. This TCR was recovered from a man between 18 and 29 years old in good health and CMV-seropositive. Sequencing was carried out using PBMCs. CDR3 protein: CASSPGTGANEQFF. CDR3 bases: TGTGCCAGCTCACCGGGGACAGGGGCGAATGAGCAGTTCTTC.